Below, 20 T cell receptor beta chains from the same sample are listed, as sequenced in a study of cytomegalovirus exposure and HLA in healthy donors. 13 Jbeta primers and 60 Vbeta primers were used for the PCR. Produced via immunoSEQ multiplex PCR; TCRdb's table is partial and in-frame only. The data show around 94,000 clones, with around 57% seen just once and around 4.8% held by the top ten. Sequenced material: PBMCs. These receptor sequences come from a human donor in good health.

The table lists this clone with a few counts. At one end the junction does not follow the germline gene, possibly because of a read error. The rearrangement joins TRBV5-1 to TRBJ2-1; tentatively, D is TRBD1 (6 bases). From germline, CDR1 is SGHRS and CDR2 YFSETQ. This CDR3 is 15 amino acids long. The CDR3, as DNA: TGCGCCAGCGGCTTAGGGGACACGGACCTCGATGAGCAGTTCTTC. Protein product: CASGLGDTDLDEQFF.

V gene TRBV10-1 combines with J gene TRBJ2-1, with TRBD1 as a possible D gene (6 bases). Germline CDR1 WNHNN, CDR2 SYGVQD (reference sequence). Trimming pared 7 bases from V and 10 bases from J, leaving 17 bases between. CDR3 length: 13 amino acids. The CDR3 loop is CASNVNPGTEQFF. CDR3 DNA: TGCGCCAGCAATGTTAACCCCGGGACAGAGCAGTTCTTC.

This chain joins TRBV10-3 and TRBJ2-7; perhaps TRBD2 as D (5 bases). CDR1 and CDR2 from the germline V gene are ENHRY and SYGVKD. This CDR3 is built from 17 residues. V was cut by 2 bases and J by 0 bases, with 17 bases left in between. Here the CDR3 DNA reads TGTGCCATCAGTGAGGCCGGGATCTCCTCTAGCTCCTACGAGCAGTACTTC. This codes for CAISEAGISSSSYEQYF.

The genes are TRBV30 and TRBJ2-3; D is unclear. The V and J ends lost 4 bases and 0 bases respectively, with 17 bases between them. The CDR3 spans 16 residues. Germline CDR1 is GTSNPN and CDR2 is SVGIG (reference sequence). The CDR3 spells CAWNGFAETSTDTQYF. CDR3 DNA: TGTGCCTGGAATGGTTTCGCGGAAACTAGCACAGATACGCAGTATTTT.

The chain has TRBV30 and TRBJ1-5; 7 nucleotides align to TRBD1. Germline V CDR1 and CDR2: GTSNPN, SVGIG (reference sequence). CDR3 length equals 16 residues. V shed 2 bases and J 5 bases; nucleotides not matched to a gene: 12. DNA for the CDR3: TGTGCCTGGAGTACACCCTTCCGGGACAGCCATCAGCCCCAGCATTTT. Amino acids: CAWSTPFRDSHQPQHF.

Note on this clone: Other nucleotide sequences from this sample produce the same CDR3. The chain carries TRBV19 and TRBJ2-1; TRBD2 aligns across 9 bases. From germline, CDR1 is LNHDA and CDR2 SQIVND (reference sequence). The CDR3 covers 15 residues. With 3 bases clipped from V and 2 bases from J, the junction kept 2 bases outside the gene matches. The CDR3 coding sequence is TGTGCCAGTAGTATCACTAGCGGGCCCTACAATGAGCAGTTCTTC. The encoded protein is CASSITSGPYNEQFF. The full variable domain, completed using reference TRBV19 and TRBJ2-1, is DGGITQSPKYLFRKEGQNVTLSCEQNLNHDAMYWYRQDPGQGLRLIYYSQIVNDFQKGDIAEGYSVSREKKESFPLTVTSAQKNPTAFYLCASSITSGPYNEQFFGPGTRLTVL.

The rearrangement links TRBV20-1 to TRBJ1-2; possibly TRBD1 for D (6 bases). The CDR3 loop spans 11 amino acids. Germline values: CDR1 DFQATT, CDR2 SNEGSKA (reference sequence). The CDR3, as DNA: TGCAGGGCAGGGGTTAACTATGGCTACACCTTC. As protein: CRAGVNYGYTF.

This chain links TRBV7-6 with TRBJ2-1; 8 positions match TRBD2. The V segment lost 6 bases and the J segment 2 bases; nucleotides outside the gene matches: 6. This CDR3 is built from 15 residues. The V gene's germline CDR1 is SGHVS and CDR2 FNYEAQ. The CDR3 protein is CASRSTSAAYNEQFF. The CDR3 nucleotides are TGTGCCAGCAGATCGACTAGCGCAGCCTACAATGAGCAGTTCTTC.

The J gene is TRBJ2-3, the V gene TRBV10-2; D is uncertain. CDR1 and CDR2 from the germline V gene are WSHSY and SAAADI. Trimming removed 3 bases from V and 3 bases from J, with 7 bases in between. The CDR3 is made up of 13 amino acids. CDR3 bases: TGCGCCAGCAGTGACCTTTTTACAGATACGCAGTATTTT. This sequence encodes CASSDLFTDTQYF.

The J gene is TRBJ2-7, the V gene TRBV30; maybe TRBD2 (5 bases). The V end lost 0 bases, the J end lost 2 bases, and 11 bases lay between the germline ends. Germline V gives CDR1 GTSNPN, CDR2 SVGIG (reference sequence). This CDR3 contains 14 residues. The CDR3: CAWSVQTGTYEQYF. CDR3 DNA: TGTGCCTGGAGTGTCCAAACCGGGACCTACGAGCAGTACTTC.

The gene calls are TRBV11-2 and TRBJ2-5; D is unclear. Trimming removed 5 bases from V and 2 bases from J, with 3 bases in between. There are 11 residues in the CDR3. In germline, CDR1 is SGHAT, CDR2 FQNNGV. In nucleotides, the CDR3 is TGTGCCAGCAGCCTGCAAGAGACCCAGTACTTC. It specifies CASSLQETQYF. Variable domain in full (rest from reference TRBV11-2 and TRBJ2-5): EAGVAQSPRYKIIEKRQSVAFWCNPISGHATLYWYQQILGQGPKLLIQFQNNGVVDDSQLPKDRFSAERLKGVDSTLKIQPAKLEDSAVYLCASSLQETQYFGPGTRLLVL.

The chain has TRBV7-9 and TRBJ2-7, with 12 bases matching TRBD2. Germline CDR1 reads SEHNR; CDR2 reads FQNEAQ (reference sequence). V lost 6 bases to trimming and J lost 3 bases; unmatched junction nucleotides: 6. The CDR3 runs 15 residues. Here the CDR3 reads CASRDTSGRIYEQYF. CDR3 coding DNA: TGTGCCAGCAGGGACACTAGCGGGAGGATCTACGAGCAGTACTTC. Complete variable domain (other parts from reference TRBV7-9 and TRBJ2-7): DTGVSQNPRHKITKRGQNVTFRCDPISEHNRLYWYRQTLGQGPEFLTYFQNEAQLEKSRLLSDRFSAERPKGSFSTLEIQRTEQGDSAMYLCASRDTSGRIYEQYFGPGTRLTVT.

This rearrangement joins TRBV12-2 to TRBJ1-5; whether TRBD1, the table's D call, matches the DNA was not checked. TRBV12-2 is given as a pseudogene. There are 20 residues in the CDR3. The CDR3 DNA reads TGTGCAAGTCGCCCACTTGGTAGGACAGGGGGCGCCTTGGGCAATCAGCCCCAGCATTTT. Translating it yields CASRPLGRTGGALGNQPQHF.

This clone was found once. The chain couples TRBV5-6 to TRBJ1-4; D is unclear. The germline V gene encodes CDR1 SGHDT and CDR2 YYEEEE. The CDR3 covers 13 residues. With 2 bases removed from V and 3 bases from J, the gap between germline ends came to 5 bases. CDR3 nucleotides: TGTGCCAGCAGCTTCAGTTCTAATGAAAAACTGTTTTTT. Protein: CASSFSSNEKLFF.

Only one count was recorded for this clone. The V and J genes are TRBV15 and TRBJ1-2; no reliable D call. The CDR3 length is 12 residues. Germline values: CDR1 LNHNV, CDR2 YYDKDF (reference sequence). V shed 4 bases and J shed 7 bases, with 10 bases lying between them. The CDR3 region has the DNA TGTGCCACCAGCACCCTCGGGGTTGGCTACACCTTC. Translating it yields CATSTLGVGYTF.

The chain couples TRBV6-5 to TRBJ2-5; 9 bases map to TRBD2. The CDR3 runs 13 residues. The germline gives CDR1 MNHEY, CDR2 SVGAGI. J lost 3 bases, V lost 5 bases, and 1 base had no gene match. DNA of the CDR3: TGTGCCAGCAGTATAGCGGGAGAAGAGACCCAGTACTTC. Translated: CASSIAGEETQYF.

CDR3 loop: CASKGSSGSPDTQYF. As DNA, the CDR3 is TGTGCCAGCAAGGGGTCTAGCGGGAGCCCAGATACGCAGTATTTT. The rearrangement links TRBV6-4 to TRBJ2-3; TRBD2 aligns across 10 bases. CDR1 and CDR2 from the germline V gene are MRHNA and SNTAGT. The CDR3 is 15 residues long. The ends lost 7 bases at V and 4 bases at J; junction bases unmatched: 8.

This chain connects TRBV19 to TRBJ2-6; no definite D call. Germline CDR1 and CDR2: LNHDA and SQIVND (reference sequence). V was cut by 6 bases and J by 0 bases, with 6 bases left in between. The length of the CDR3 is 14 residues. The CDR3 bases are TGTGCCAGTAGCCACATCTCTGGGGCCAACGTCCTGACTTTC. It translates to CASSHISGANVLTF.

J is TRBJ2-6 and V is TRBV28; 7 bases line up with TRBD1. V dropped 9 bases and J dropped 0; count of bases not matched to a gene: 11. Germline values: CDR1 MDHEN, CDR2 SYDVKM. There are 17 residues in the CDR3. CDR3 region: CARRQGHGISGANVLTF. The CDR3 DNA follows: TGTGCCAGAAGACAGGGCCACGGAATCTCTGGGGCCAACGTCCTGACTTTC.

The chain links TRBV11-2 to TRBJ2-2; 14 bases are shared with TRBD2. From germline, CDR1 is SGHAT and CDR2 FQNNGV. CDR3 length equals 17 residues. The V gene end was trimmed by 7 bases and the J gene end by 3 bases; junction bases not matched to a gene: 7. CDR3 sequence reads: CASTGTSGSSYTGELFF. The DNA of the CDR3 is TGTGCCAGCACAGGGACTAGCGGGAGCTCGTACACCGGGGAGCTGTTTTTT.